A single sample is the source of the 21 T cell receptor beta chains below, sequenced in a study of technical replicates of blood from a handful of donors. TCRdb's table, derived via immunoSEQ multiplex PCR, lists solely in-frame clones and lacks some. Of roughly 50,000 clones in the sample, roughly 96% were seen once. Input material: PBMCs. These receptors came from a human donor in good health. Some clones in this sample may be carry-over from other donors' samples.

This sequence joins TRBV9 and TRBJ2-2; TRBD2 aligns across 11 bases. The CDR3 totals 17 residues. Per germline, CDR1 SGDLS and CDR2 YYNGEE. The junction had 8 bases not matched to a gene; V was cut back by 2 bases and J by 5 bases. This CDR3 is CASSVTSGNTGTGELFF. The CDR3 nucleotides are TGTGCCAGCAGCGTGACTAGCGGGAATACAGGGACCGGGGAGCTGTTTTTT.

This chain uses TRBV5-6 with TRBJ1-5; D ambiguous. Germline V gives CDR1 SGHDT, CDR2 YYEEEE. The CDR3 is 15 residues long. The ends were cut back, 4 bases at V and 5 bases at J, with 16 bases in the middle. The CDR3: CASSLRQEIYQPQHF. The CDR3, as DNA: TGTGCCAGCAGCCTCAGGCAAGAGATATATCAGCCCCAGCATTTT.

This chain links TRBV29-1 with TRBJ1-6; 9 nucleotides line up with TRBD1. The CDR3 is made up of 13 amino acids. Germline trimming cut 7 bases from V and 5 bases from J; bases unmatched to any gene: 3. The germline V gene has CDR1 SQVTM and CDR2 ANQGSEA. In nucleotides, the CDR3 is TGCAGCGCGGGACAGGGCAATAATTCACCCCTCCACTTT. It is translated as CSAGQGNNSPLHF.

This clone has a single count. The J gene is TRBJ1-6, the V gene TRBV2, with D perhaps TRBD1 (5 bases). Trimming shortened V by 3 bases and J by 6 bases, and 9 bases separated the two germline ends. This CDR3 spans 14 amino acids. Germline values: CDR1 SNHLY, CDR2 FYNNEI. CDR3 amino acids: CASSDGARNSPLHF. In DNA, the CDR3 is TGTGCCAGCAGTGATGGGGCGCGTAATTCACCCCTCCACTTT.

This rearrangement joins TRBV5-4 to TRBJ2-5; the D gene is possibly TRBD2 (7 bases). Germline assignment: CDR1 SGHNT and CDR2 YYREEE (reference sequence). The CDR3 contains 16 residues. Trimming removed 4 bases from V and 5 bases from J, with 21 bases in between. The CDR3 coding sequence is TGTGCCAGCAGCCCCAGTCGGGGGGCCCTTCGGGAGACCCAGTACTTC. Its translation is CASSPSRGALRETQYF.

The V call is TRBV7-9, the J call TRBJ2-2; 10 positions agree with TRBD2. This CDR3 has 15 residues. The trim removed 6 bases at V and 3 bases at J, leaving 4 bases unmatched. The germline gives CDR1 SEHNR, CDR2 FQNEAQ (reference sequence). CDR3 sequence (DNA): TGTGCCAGCAGAACTAGCGGGGCCTACACCGGGGAGCTGTTTTTT. Encoded protein: CASRTSGAYTGELFF. Drawing the rest from reference TRBV7-9 and TRBJ2-2, the complete variable domain is DTGVSQNPRHKITKRGQNVTFRCDPISEHNRLYWYRQTLGQGPEFLTYFQNEAQLEKSRLLSDRFSAERPKGSFSTLEIQRTEQGDSAMYLCASRTSGAYTGELFFGEGSRLTVL.

This clone was seen only once. The genes are TRBV7-8 and TRBJ1-6, with 8 bases fitting TRBD1. Trimming took 5 bases from V and 0 from J; bases not matched to a gene: 3. CDR1 and CDR2 from the germline V gene are SGHVS and FQNEAQ. The CDR3 sequence is 16 residues long. CDR3 in DNA: TGTGCCAGCAGCCGGACAGGGAGCTCCTATAATTCACCCCTCCACTTT. Protein sequence: CASSRTGSSYNSPLHF. The whole variable domain, filled in from reference TRBV7-8 and TRBJ1-6, reads GAGVSQSPRYKVAKRGQDVALRCDPISGHVSLFWYQQALGQGPEFLTYFQNEAQLDKSGLPSDRFFAERPEGSVSTLKIQRTQQEDSAVYLCASSRTGSSYNSPLHFGNGTRLTVT.

The rearrangement links TRBV29-1 to TRBJ2-1, with TRBD1 identical over 9 bases. The CDR3 runs to 16 residues. The J segment lost 12 bases and the V segment lost 4 bases, leaving 19 bases of the junction unmatched. Germline V CDR1 and CDR2: SQVTM, ANQGSEA. This CDR3 is CSVVPGQGIFGVGQFF. DNA of the CDR3: TGCAGCGTTGTGCCCGGACAGGGGATATTTGGAGTGGGGCAGTTCTTC.

V usage is TRBV30 and J usage is TRBJ2-7; possible D gene TRBD2, 6 bases. The germline V gene encodes CDR1 GTSNPN and CDR2 SVGIG (reference sequence). Between the trimmed V and J ends, which lost 5 bases and 6 bases, there was a span of 17 bases. CDR3 size: 13 residues. CDR3 bases: TGTGCCTGGGACCCGGGGGTCCTGGGCGAGCAGTACTTC. It translates to CAWDPGVLGEQYF.

This clone showed up just once. This CDR3 reads CASSQAGWTTYEQYF. DNA for the CDR3: TGTGCCAGCAGCCAAGCGGGATGGACCACTTACGAGCAGTACTTC. The J gene is TRBJ2-7, the V gene TRBV4-2; D might be TRBD2 (5 bases). This CDR3 has 15 residues. V lost 1 base, J lost 4 bases, and 14 bases lay in between. In germline, CDR1 is LGHNA, CDR2 YNFKEQ.

This clone was recorded once. The V call is TRBV5-6, the J call TRBJ2-7; tentative D call: TRBD2 (7 bases). V was pared by 4 bases and J by 5 bases, with 13 bases between. Germline CDR1 SGHDT, CDR2 YYEEEE. This CDR3 spans 13 amino acids. The CDR3, as DNA: TGTGCCAGCAGCCCATGGGGGGGCAACGAGCAGTACTTC. Translated: CASSPWGGNEQYF. The entire variable domain, with the rest obtained from reference TRBV5-6 and TRBJ2-7, is as follows: DAGVTQSPTHLIKTRGQQVTLRCSPKSGHDTVSWYQQALGQGPQFIFQYYEEEERQRGNFPDRFSGHQFPNYSSELNVNALLLGDSALYLCASSPWGGNEQYFGPGTRLTVT.

The gene calls are TRBV5-4 and TRBJ2-7; 9 bases are a match to TRBD1. CDR1 and CDR2 from the germline V gene are SGHNT and YYREEE (reference sequence). The CDR3 runs 14 residues. V shed 3 bases, J shed 3 bases, and the junction held 4 bases outside the gene matches. The DNA for the CDR3 is TGTGCCAGCAGCTCGGACAGGGGTGGCTACGAGCAGTACTTC. Translation: CASSSDRGGYEQYF.

This chain joins TRBV5-1 and TRBJ1-1, with 7 bases that match TRBD1. The CDR3 is 14 amino acids. Germline V CDR1 and CDR2: SGHRS, YFSETQ. V shed 4 bases and J 1 base; nucleotides not matched to a gene: 4. CDR3 bases: TGCGCCAGCAGCACCGGGACAGCGAACACTGAAGCTTTCTTT. Amino acid sequence: CASSTGTANTEAFF.

The V and J genes are TRBV4-3 and TRBJ1-2; weak D call: TRBD1 (5 bases). Germline lookup yields CDR1 LGHNA and CDR2 YSLEER. V lost 3 bases and J 2 bases, leaving 13 bases between the germline ends. The CDR3 has 15 residues. The DNA of the CDR3 is TGCGCCAGCAGCCATACCCCGACAGTCAACTATGGCTACACCTTC. It translates to CASSHTPTVNYGYTF.

V and J are TRBV6-1 and TRBJ1-5; TRBD1 might be the D (6 bases). The CDR3 runs 17 residues. CDR1 MNHNS and CDR2 SASEGT come from the germline V gene. The V and J ends lost 3 bases and 0 bases respectively, with 15 bases between them. The CDR3 is CASSESGHRYSNQPQHF. CDR3 coding DNA: TGTGCCAGCAGTGAGTCGGGACACCGATATAGCAATCAGCCCCAGCATTTT.

V is TRBV5-4 and J is TRBJ1-6, with D unclear. Between the trimmed V and J ends, which lost 4 bases and 3 bases, there was a span of 11 bases. Germline V gene sequence: CDR1 SGHNT, CDR2 YYREEE (reference sequence). The CDR3 contains 15 residues. The CDR3: CASSPPGGYNSPLHF. As DNA, the CDR3 is TGTGCCAGCAGCCCCCCGGGAGGCTATAATTCACCCCTCCACTTT.

This rearrangement joins TRBV5-1 to TRBJ2-5; D gene ambiguous. Trimming cost V 0 bases and J 1 base, with 10 bases left between them. Germline CDR1 is SGHRS and CDR2 is YFSETQ. The CDR3 consists of 15 residues. CDR3 amino acids: CASSLGPQAQETQYF. The CDR3 nucleotides read TGCGCCAGCAGCTTGGGCCCGCAGGCCCAAGAGACCCAGTACTTC.

V gene TRBV25-1 combines with J gene TRBJ1-5, with D possibly being TRBD1 (6 bases). CDR1 and CDR2 from the germline V gene are MGHDK and SYGVNS. The CDR3 consists of 15 residues. V lost 4 bases to trimming and J lost 1 base, with 11 bases between them. CDR3: CASSGWGQSNQPQHF. CDR3 coding DNA: TGTGCCAGCAGTGGCTGGGGACAAAGCAATCAGCCCCAGCATTTT. Complete variable domain (other parts from reference TRBV25-1 and TRBJ1-5): EADIYQTPRYLVIGTGKKITLECSQTMGHDKMYWYQQDPGMELHLIHYSYGVNSTEKGDLSSESTVSRIRTEHFPLTLESARPSHTSQYLCASSGWGQSNQPQHFGDGTRLSIL.

The chain combines TRBV5-4 with TRBJ1-1; D may be TRBD1 (5 bases). Germline V gene lookup returns CDR1 SGHNT and CDR2 YYREEE (reference sequence). The CDR3 is made up of 13 amino acids. V was cut by 9 bases and J by 5 bases, with 17 bases left in between. Here the CDR3 reads CATTGRARTEAFF. CDR3 bases: TGTGCCACCACGGGCAGGGCGAGGACTGAAGCTTTCTTT.

The rearrangement joins TRBV4-3 to TRBJ2-5; TRBD2 aligns across 10 bases. Germline V gene data show CDR1 as LGHNA and CDR2 as YSLEER. The CDR3 loop spans 15 amino acids. Trimming cost V 4 bases and J 4 bases; bases outside gene matches: 6. The CDR3 DNA reads TGCGCCAGCAGCCCCCAACTAGCGGGACGAGAGACCCAGTACTTC. Amino acids: CASSPQLAGRETQYF.

This clone was counted a single time. The CDR3 is CASSYGQVGNSPLHF. The DNA for the CDR3 is TGTGCCAGCAGTTACGGCCAGGTTGGCAATTCACCCCTCCACTTT. The rearrangement links TRBV6-5 to TRBJ1-6; D not certain. The V end was cut by 2 bases, the J end by 7 bases, with 12 bases between. The CDR3 sequence is 15 residues long. The V gene's germline CDR1 is MNHEY and CDR2 SVGAGI.